These 3 T cell receptor beta chains were sequenced from one sample in a study of shared clonotypes between healthy human individuals. CD45RO-negative cells were positively selected for CCR7, leaving out terminally differentiated effector memory CD45RA+ cells. Sequencing used immunoSEQ multiplex PCR; TCRdb keeps in-frame clones, though not all of them. The sample holds around 1.9 million clones, 85% to 95% seen once. What was sequenced was naive CD8+ T cells from PBMCs. The source of these receptors is a man younger than 35 in good health. Some clones in this sample may be carry-over from other donors' samples.

This clone was observed a few times. J is TRBJ2-1 and V is TRBV7-2; D possibly corresponds to TRBD2 (5 bases). In germline, CDR1 is SGHTA, CDR2 FQGNSA. The CDR3 is 13 amino acids. Trimming stripped 8 bases from V and 2 bases from J, with 10 bases between. The CDR3, as DNA: TGTGCCAGCGAAGGGAGACCCTACAATGAGCAGTTCTTC. Translating gives CASEGRPYNEQFF.

This clone was detected only once. This chain joins TRBV4-1 and TRBJ1-2; no reliable D call. The V gene's germline CDR1 is MGHRA and CDR2 YSYEKL. Trimming stripped 0 bases from V and 3 bases from J, with 11 bases between. The CDR3 runs to 15 residues. This CDR3 reads CASSQDLETDYGYTF. In DNA, the CDR3 is TGCGCCAGCAGCCAAGATCTAGAGACCGACTATGGCTACACCTTC.

The rearrangement uses TRBV10-1 and TRBJ2-1; D not certain. The CDR3 contains 12 residues. Between the trimmed V and J ends, which lost 6 bases and 4 bases, there was a span of 7 bases. Per the germline V gene, CDR1 is WNHNN and CDR2 is SYGVQD (reference sequence). The CDR3 bases are TGCGCCAGCAGCGACACATACAATGAGCAGTTCTTC. It specifies CASSDTYNEQFF.